The 24 T cell receptor beta chains below were found in one sample sequenced in a study of shared clonotypes between healthy human individuals. TCRdb's copy holds only in-frame clones and misses some; the assay was immunoSEQ multiplex PCR. The sample lists under 2,500,000 clones; 90% to 96% were seen once. The sample comprised naive CD4+ T cells sorted from blood. Subset defined: CD45RA+ positively selected. These receptor sequences come from a man between 18 and 35 years old in good health.

The chain uses TRBV5-1 and TRBJ2-5, with 8 bases lining up with TRBD1. Trimming cost V 3 bases and J 4 bases; bases outside gene matches: 8. Germline lookup yields CDR1 SGHRS and CDR2 YFSETQ. The CDR3 is 15 amino acids. The CDR3 sequence: CASSWGQVTTETQYF. CDR3 bases: TGCGCCAGCAGCTGGGGACAGGTGACGACAGAGACCCAGTACTTC.

The CDR3 loop is CASRTAFNEKLFF. CDR3 sequence (DNA): TGTGCCTCCCGGACAGCATTTAATGAAAAACTGTTTTTT. The V and J genes are TRBV2 and TRBJ1-4; TRBD1 might be the D (6 bases). The CDR3 spans 13 residues. Trimming stripped 11 bases from V and 4 bases from J, with 14 bases between. Looked up from germline, CDR1 is SNHLY and CDR2 is FYNNEI.

V is TRBV4-2 and J is TRBJ1-2; D might be TRBD1 (5 bases). The germline gives CDR1 LGHNA, CDR2 YNFKEQ. The CDR3 runs 15 residues. V was pared by 1 base and J by 3 bases, with 12 bases between. In nucleotides, the CDR3 is TGTGCCAGCAGCCAAGGCGGGGTAGGGGACTATGGCTACACCTTC. Translating gives CASSQGGVGDYGYTF.

The chain combines TRBV6-5 with TRBJ2-6; D remains unclear. This CDR3 contains 14 residues. Looked up from germline, CDR1 is MNHEY and CDR2 is SVGAGI. The V and J ends lost 6 bases and 0 bases respectively, with 6 bases between them. CDR3 coding DNA: TGTGCCAGCAGCCTATTCTCTGGGGCCAACGTCCTGACTTTC. Amino acid sequence: CASSLFSGANVLTF.

The gene calls are TRBV9 and TRBJ2-1; 8 nucleotides agree with TRBD1. Germline V CDR1 and CDR2: SGDLS, YYNGEE. V dropped 3 bases and J dropped 1; count of bases not matched to a gene: 9. This CDR3 contains 17 residues. As DNA, the CDR3 is TGTGCCAGCAGCGGTTGGTCGACAGGGGCTTCCTACAATGAGCAGTTCTTC. It yields the protein CASSGWSTGASYNEQFF.

This clone was seen more than once but under ten times. CDR3 bases: TGTGCCAGTAAGGACAGGGGGAGTCAGCCCCAGCATTTT. Its protein product is CASKDRGSQPQHF. The rearrangement links TRBV19 to TRBJ1-5; 10 bases map to TRBD1. This CDR3 region has 13 residues. Germline assignment: CDR1 LNHDA and CDR2 SQIVND (reference sequence). Trimming took 7 bases from V and 6 from J; bases not matched to a gene: 3.

The chain links TRBV6-1 to TRBJ2-1; TRBD1 is a possible D gene (6 bases). V lost 0 bases and J lost 1, with 10 bases in between. The CDR3 has 16 residues. Per germline, CDR1 MNHNS and CDR2 SASEGT. The CDR3 sequence: CASSEALGGSYNEQFF. The CDR3, as DNA: TGTGCCAGCAGTGAAGCGCTAGGGGGTTCCTACAATGAGCAGTTCTTC.

The chain joins TRBV5-1 to TRBJ1-1; possible D gene TRBD1, 5 bases. The length of the CDR3 is 15 residues. V lost 2 bases, J lost 2 bases, and 13 bases lay in between. Per the germline V gene, CDR1 is SGHRS and CDR2 is YFSETQ. DNA for the CDR3: TGCGCCAGCAGCTTTTCCGAGGGGTTCAACACTGAAGCTTTCTTT. It is translated as CASSFSEGFNTEAFF.

V and J are TRBV5-1 and TRBJ2-7; 8 bases match TRBD2. The CDR3 has 14 amino acids. The germline gives CDR1 SGHRS, CDR2 YFSETQ. V shed 3 bases, J shed 7 bases, and the junction held 9 bases outside the gene matches. The CDR3 sequence is CASSSGGTAREQYF. CDR3 DNA sequence: TGCGCCAGCAGCTCGGGAGGGACCGCCAGGGAGCAGTACTTC.

The chain recombines TRBV28 with TRBJ1-1, with D possibly being TRBD1 (5 bases). Germline V lookup: CDR1 MDHEN, CDR2 SYDVKM. This CDR3 contains 14 residues. The V and J ends lost 3 bases and 3 bases respectively, with 11 bases between them. CDR3 sequence reads: CASSLGGLYTEAFF. CDR3 DNA sequence: TGTGCCAGCAGTTTGGGGGGTTTGTACACTGAAGCTTTCTTT.

The table lists this clone with a count of one. At the DNA level, this CDR3 is encoded by other sequences in the same sample as well. CDR3 bases: TGTGCCAGCAGCCCCCCCGGACTAGCGAGCACAGATACGCAGTATTTT. Protein sequence: CASSPPGLASTDTQYF. The chain recombines TRBV7-9 with TRBJ2-3, with TRBD2 matching over 9 bases. The CDR3 is 16 amino acids. CDR1 is SEHNR, CDR2 FQNEAQ, per germline (reference sequence). J was trimmed by 0 bases and V by 5 bases; bases with no gene match: 6.

A word on this clone: This sample includes further DNA sequences coding for the same CDR3. This chain links TRBV5-4 with TRBJ2-4; 7 nucleotides align to TRBD1. This CDR3 contains 16 residues. Per the germline V gene, CDR1 is SGHNT and CDR2 is YYREEE (reference sequence). Trimming at V came to 0 bases and at J to 0 bases, leaving 3 bases not matched to a gene. DNA of the CDR3: TGTGCCAGCAGCTTGGGAGGGGGCCTAGCCAAAAACATTCAGTACTTC. Its translation: CASSLGGGLAKNIQYF.

The chain carries TRBV7-2 and TRBJ2-5, with 7 positions matching TRBD1. Looked up from germline, CDR1 is SGHTA and CDR2 is FQGNSA. V shed 11 bases, J shed 0 bases, and the junction held 9 bases outside the gene matches. The CDR3 has 14 residues. The CDR3 sequence is CAVAGGWYQETQYF. CDR3 DNA: TGTGCCGTCGCAGGGGGTTGGTACCAAGAGACCCAGTACTTC.

This sequence joins TRBV11-3 and TRBJ2-7, with D uncertain. The CDR3 is 10 residues long. The V end was cut by 3 bases, the J end by 6 bases, with 3 bases between. Germline-derived CDR1 and CDR2 are SGHNT and YENEEA. The CDR3 DNA reads as TGTGCCAGCAGCTTTCCCGAGCAGTACTTC. Encoded protein: CASSFPEQYF.

This chain links TRBV25-1 with TRBJ1-2, with 9 bases fitting TRBD1. Losses at the gene ends were 6 bases for V and 6 bases for J; bases not matched to a gene: 14. This CDR3 region has 16 residues. The germline gives CDR1 MGHDK, CDR2 SYGVNS. As DNA, the CDR3 is TGTGCCAGCAGAGAGAACGCCGGGACAGGGAATCATGGCTACACCTTC. It specifies CASRENAGTGNHGYTF.

The rearrangement uses TRBV7-8 and TRBJ2-1, with D possibly being TRBD2 (6 bases). V was pared by 2 bases and J by 4 bases, with 12 bases between. Germline CDR1 is SGHVS and CDR2 is FQNEAQ. The CDR3 sequence is 15 residues long. The DNA of the CDR3 is TGTGCCAGCAGCTTACGGCGGGACCCATACAATGAGCAGTTCTTC. Its protein is CASSLRRDPYNEQFF.

CDR3 DNA sequence: TGCGCCAGCAGCTTGGGCAGCGACTCCTATAATTCACCCCTCCACTTT. This gives the protein CASSLGSDSYNSPLHF. This chain joins TRBV5-1 and TRBJ1-6, with no clear D. This CDR3 comprises 16 residues. The germline V gene has CDR1 SGHRS and CDR2 YFSETQ. The V end lost 0 bases, the J end lost 0 bases, and 7 bases lay between the germline ends. Filled out from reference TRBV5-1 and TRBJ1-6, the complete variable domain reads KAGVTQTPRYLIKTRGQQVTLSCSPISGHRSVSWYQQTPGQGLQFLFEYFSETQRNKGNFPGRFSGRQFSNSRSEMNVSTLELGDSALYLCASSLGSDSYNSPLHFGNGTRLTVT.

As for this clone: The junction and the germline gene differ at one end; a read error may be behind it. This chain uses TRBV7-7 with TRBJ2-1; 7 nucleotides match TRBD1. CDR1 and CDR2 (germline): SSHAT, FNYEAQ (reference sequence). The CDR3 length is 13 residues. Written as DNA, the CDR3 is TGTGCTAGCAGCAATGGACAGGTGGGTGAGCAGTTCTTC. Its protein is CASSNGQVGEQFF. The full variable domain, rest sourced from reference TRBV7-7 and TRBJ2-1, is GAGVSQSPRYKVTKRGQDVTLRCDPISSHATLYWYQQALGQGPEFLTYFNYEAQPDKSGLPSDRFSAERPEGSISTLTIQRTEQRDSAMYRCASSNGQVGEQFFGPGTRLTVL.

This chain connects TRBV5-1 to TRBJ2-3; TRBD1 matches at 9 bases. Germline CDR1 and CDR2: SGHRS and YFSETQ. Unmatched junction bases numbered 4, after V lost 4 bases and J lost 1 base. CDR3 size: 15 residues. Written as DNA, the CDR3 is TGCGCCAGCAGCATGGACAGGGGCCGCACAGATACGCAGTATTTT. Protein: CASSMDRGRTDTQYF. Combining the CDR3 with reference TRBV5-1 and TRBJ2-3 gives the whole variable domain KAGVTQTPRYLIKTRGQQVTLSCSPISGHRSVSWYQQTPGQGLQFLFEYFSETQRNKGNFPGRFSGRQFSNSRSEMNVSTLELGDSALYLCASSMDRGRTDTQYFGPGTRLTVL.

The chain carries TRBV5-6 and TRBJ1-6; D not certain. Germline values: CDR1 SGHDT, CDR2 YYEEEE. The CDR3 has 14 amino acids. V lost 0 bases and J lost 11, with 12 bases in between. The DNA of the CDR3 is TGTGCCAGCAGCTTGGCATCCGTAATCGCACCCCTCCACTTT. Translating it yields CASSLASVIAPLHF.

This chain connects TRBV6-5 to TRBJ2-6; unclear D gene. V shed 3 bases and J shed 2 bases, with 11 bases lying between them. Germline loops: CDR1 MNHEY, CDR2 SVGAGI. The CDR3 runs 16 residues. CDR3 in DNA: TGTGCCAGCAGTTATATCTTTGGAGCTGGGGCCAACGTCCTGACTTTC. This codes for CASSYIFGAGANVLTF.

The V call is TRBV5-6, the J call TRBJ1-6; TRBD1 aligns across 7 bases. Germline CDR1 and CDR2: SGHDT and YYEEEE. The CDR3 has 15 residues. V was clipped by 5 bases and J by 7 bases; unmatched bases: 9. In nucleotides, the CDR3 is TGTGCCAGCAGTTACTCCGGGACAGCCAATTCACCCCTCCACTTT. Amino acid sequence: CASSYSGTANSPLHF.

V gene TRBV10-2 combines with J gene TRBJ2-7; either TRBD1 or TRBD2 may supply D (5 bases each). CDR3 length: 15 residues. V lost 4 bases to trimming and J lost 2 bases, with 15 bases between them. The germline gives CDR1 WSHSY, CDR2 SAAADI. The DNA for the CDR3 is TGCGCCAGCAGTGGAGGGTGGGACCTCCCCTACGAGCAGTACTTC. Translated: CASSGGWDLPYEQYF.

The chain is built from TRBV18 and TRBJ1-1, with TRBD1 identical over 7 bases. CDR3 size: 14 residues. With V trimmed by 5 bases and J by 1 base, 4 bases remained unmatched. CDR1 is KGHSH and CDR2 is LQKENI in the germline V gene. The CDR3 nucleotides are TGTGCCAGCTCAAGGGGACAGCCGAACACTGAAGCTTTCTTT. This gives the protein CASSRGQPNTEAFF.